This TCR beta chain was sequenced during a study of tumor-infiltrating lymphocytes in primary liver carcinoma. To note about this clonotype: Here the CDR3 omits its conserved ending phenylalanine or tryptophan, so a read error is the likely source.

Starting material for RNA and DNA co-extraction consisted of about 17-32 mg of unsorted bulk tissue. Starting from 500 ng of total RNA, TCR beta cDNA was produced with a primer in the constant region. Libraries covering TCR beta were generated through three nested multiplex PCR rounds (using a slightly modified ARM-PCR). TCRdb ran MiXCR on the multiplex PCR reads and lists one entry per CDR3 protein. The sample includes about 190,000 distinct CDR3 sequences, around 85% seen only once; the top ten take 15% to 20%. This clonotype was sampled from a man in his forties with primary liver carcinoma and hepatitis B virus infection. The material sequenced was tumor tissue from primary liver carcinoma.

CDR3 sequence (DNA): TGTGCCAGCAGTTTCCGGGACCCCACTGGGGAGCTGTTTTAT. It yields the protein CASSFRDPTGELFY. The rearrangement uses TRBV6-2 or TRBV6-3 and TRBJ2-2; the D gene could be TRBD1 or TRBD2 (5 bases each). Germline values: CDR1 MNHEY, CDR2 SVGEGT. Between the trimmed V and J ends, which lost 4 bases and 8 bases, there was a span of 14 bases. The CDR3 is 14 residues long.